Presented here are 30 T cell receptor beta chains from one specimen sequenced in a study of graft-versus-host responses after intestinal transplantation. These TCRs' antigens remain unknown. This table comes from immunoSEQ multiplex PCR, and its TCRdb copy is limited to in-frame clones, with some not included. This sample has over 45,000 clones, with 94% found just once. This specimen consisted of unstimulated CD4+ T cells sorted from spleen or lymph node cells, obtained before transplant. These receptors were taken from a human donor who was the organ donor for an intestinal transplant.

The chain joins TRBV5-6 to TRBJ2-2, with D unresolved. V lost 4 bases to trimming and J lost 0 bases, with 10 bases between them. CDR1 is SGHDT and CDR2 is YYEEEE in the germline V gene. The CDR3 length is 15 residues. The CDR3 sequence: CASSSRLTNTGELFF. The CDR3 DNA sequence: TGTGCCAGCAGCAGCAGGCTAACGAACACCGGGGAGCTGTTTTTT. The whole variable domain, remainder taken from reference TRBV5-6 and TRBJ2-2, is DAGVTQSPTHLIKTRGQQVTLRCSPKSGHDTVSWYQQALGQGPQFIFQYYEEEERQRGNFPDRFSGHQFPNYSSELNVNALLLGDSALYLCASSSRLTNTGELFFGEGSRLTVL.

This clone was seen only once. J is TRBJ2-3 and V is TRBV6-5; D not certain. V lost 6 bases to trimming and J lost 0 bases, with 10 bases between them. The CDR3 contains 14 residues. Germline CDR1 reads MNHEY; CDR2 reads SVGAGI. Here the CDR3 reads CASRSQASTDTQYF. The CDR3 coding sequence is TGTGCCAGCAGGAGTCAGGCTAGCACAGATACGCAGTATTTT.

The rearrangement uses TRBV4-1 and TRBJ1-2, with D uncertain. The CDR3 has 14 residues. CDR1 and CDR2 (germline): MGHRA, YSYEKL. The ends were cut back, 0 bases at V and 1 base at J, with 6 bases in the middle. Written as DNA, the CDR3 is TGCGCCAGCAGCCAAGATGGGTTTAACTATGGCTACACCTTC. Encoded protein: CASSQDGFNYGYTF.

V is TRBV30 and J is TRBJ2-5; 11 positions agree with TRBD1. The CDR3 runs to 15 residues. Germline loops: CDR1 GTSNPN, CDR2 SVGIG (reference sequence). Trimming at V came to 1 base and at J to 5 bases, leaving 6 bases not matched to a gene. CDR3 region: CAWSGGTGGVETQYF. Written as DNA, the CDR3 is TGTGCCTGGAGTGGCGGGACAGGGGGGGTTGAGACCCAGTACTTC.

The chain uses TRBV30 and TRBJ1-1; no clear D gene. Trimming shortened V by 0 bases and J by 5 bases, and 13 bases separated the two germline ends. This CDR3 is 14 amino acids long. CDR1 GTSNPN and CDR2 SVGIG come from the germline V gene (reference sequence). CDR3 DNA: TGTGCCTGGAGTGTAGTCGGGGAAGATACTGAAGCTTTCTTT. Amino acids: CAWSVVGEDTEAFF. The whole variable domain, filled in from reference TRBV30 and TRBJ1-1, reads SQTIHQWPATLVQPVGSPLSLECTVEGTSNPNLYWYRQAAGRGLQLLFYSVGIGQISSEVPQNLSASRPQDRQFILSSKKLLLSDSGFYLCAWSVVGEDTEAFFGQGTRLTVV.

The chain links TRBV15 to TRBJ2-3; a possible D gene is TRBD1 (5 bases). Germline V lookup: CDR1 LNHNV, CDR2 YYDKDF (reference sequence). This CDR3 region has 15 residues. The V and J ends lost 1 base and 4 bases respectively, with 12 bases between them. CDR3 protein: CATSRGGPGPDTQYF. The CDR3 region has the DNA TGTGCCACCAGCAGAGGGGGCCCGGGTCCAGATACGCAGTATTTT.

V gene TRBV7-2 combines with J gene TRBJ2-6, with D unresolved. Germline V gene lookup returns CDR1 SGHTA and CDR2 FQGNSA. The CDR3 consists of 14 residues. V was cut by 3 bases and J by 4 bases, with 7 bases left in between. The CDR3 region has the DNA TGTGCCAGCAGCTTCTCCTCCGGGGCCAACGTCCTGACTTTC. Its protein product is CASSFSSGANVLTF.

The genes are TRBV4-1 and TRBJ1-6; TRBD1 is a possible D gene (5 bases). CDR3 length equals 17 residues. Per the germline V gene, CDR1 is MGHRA and CDR2 is YSYEKL. Trimming took 4 bases from V and 5 from J, leaving 18 bases between them. This chain's CDR3 is CASSLRPGGWNNSPLHF. CDR3 in DNA: TGCGCCAGCAGCCTCAGACCGGGGGGGTGGAATAATTCACCCCTCCACTTT.

A single count supports this clone. Here the CDR3 DNA reads TGTGCCAGCAGTGACTTAGCGGACAAGCCCTACGAGCAGTACTTC. It is translated as CASSDLADKPYEQYF. The V and J genes are TRBV2 and TRBJ2-7; weak D call: TRBD2 (6 bases). V dropped 3 bases and J dropped 2 bases, with 14 bases sitting between them. The CDR3 has 15 amino acids. Germline CDR1 and CDR2: SNHLY and FYNNEI.

This chain uses TRBV5-1 with TRBJ1-1; the D gene is possibly TRBD1 (6 bases). The CDR3 has 13 amino acids. Germline V gives CDR1 SGHRS, CDR2 YFSETQ. Trimming left V 9 bases short and J 0 bases short, with 12 bases between. CDR3 sequence (DNA): TGCGCCACCCCGACAGGATTGAACACTGAAGCTTTCTTT. It translates to CATPTGLNTEAFF.

J is TRBJ2-7 and V is TRBV11-2; D is ambiguous. V shed 2 bases and J shed 6 bases, with 11 bases lying between them. The CDR3 loop spans 13 amino acids. CDR1 and CDR2 from the germline V gene are SGHAT and FQNNGV. The chain's CDR3 is CASSLIVWGEQYF. The DNA for the CDR3 is TGTGCCAGCAGCTTAATTGTCTGGGGCGAGCAGTACTTC.

The rearrangement links TRBV6-5 to TRBJ2-2, with 9 bases lining up with TRBD1. The V and J ends lost 6 bases and 5 bases, in that order; junction bases with no gene match: 7. The V gene's germline CDR1 is MNHEY and CDR2 SVGAGI. The CDR3 covers 15 residues. CDR3: CASSTDRGRTGELFF. CDR3 DNA sequence: TGTGCCAGCAGCACGGACAGGGGTAGGACCGGGGAGCTGTTTTTT.

The chain recombines TRBV5-4 with TRBJ2-4, with 7 bases identical to TRBD2. The germline CDR1 and CDR2 sequences are SGHNT and YYREEE (reference sequence). There are 14 residues in the CDR3. V lost 4 bases, J lost 9 bases, and 10 bases stayed unmatched. The CDR3 loop is CASSRERDGPIQYF. The CDR3 DNA reads as TGTGCCAGCAGCCGAGAGCGGGACGGCCCCATTCAGTACTTC. The variable domain in full, completed from reference TRBV5-4 and TRBJ2-4, reads ETGVTQSPTHLIKTRGQQVTLRCSSQSGHNTVSWYQQALGQGPQFIFQYYREEENGRGNFPPRFSGLQFPNYSSELNVNALELDDSALYLCASSRERDGPIQYFGAGTRLSVL.

This rearrangement joins TRBV4-3 to TRBJ2-7; TRBD1 aligns across 8 bases. V shed 1 base and J 3 bases; nucleotides not matched to a gene: 11. This CDR3 spans 17 amino acids. Per germline, CDR1 LGHNA and CDR2 YSLEER. The CDR3 spells CASSQAQGQGGLYEQYF. The CDR3 bases are TGCGCCAGCAGCCAAGCCCAAGGACAGGGTGGGCTCTACGAGCAGTACTTC.

This clone turned up a few times. This chain links TRBV6-6 with TRBJ2-5; D ambiguous. The V end was cut by 0 bases, the J end by 2 bases, with 7 bases between. The V gene's germline CDR1 is MNHNY and CDR2 SVGAGI (reference sequence). The CDR3 is 14 residues long. The CDR3 coding sequence is TGTGCCAGCAGTTACTCTATAGGACAAGAGACCCAGTACTTC. Translated, it gives CASSYSIGQETQYF.

The CDR3 DNA is TGTGCCAGCAGCCTAGGAGGACACGGATACTATGGCTACACCTTC. This codes for CASSLGGHGYYGYTF. This chain links TRBV7-2 with TRBJ1-2; D might be TRBD1 (5 bases). The CDR3 sequence is 15 residues long. V was cut by 5 bases and J by 3 bases, with 16 bases left in between. Germline V gene sequence: CDR1 SGHTA, CDR2 FQGNSA.

V and J are TRBV20-1 and TRBJ2-1; weak D call: TRBD2 (5 bases). The ends were cut back, 5 bases at V and 7 bases at J, with 6 bases in the middle. CDR1 is DFQATT, CDR2 SNEGSKA, per germline (reference sequence). This CDR3 has 10 amino acids. For the CDR3, the DNA is TGCAGTGCTCCGGGGAATGAGCAGTTCTTC. Its translation is CSAPGNEQFF.

The genes are TRBV18 and TRBJ2-1; maybe TRBD1 (6 bases). The V and J ends lost 3 bases and 4 bases respectively, with 10 bases between them. This CDR3 has 14 amino acids. Germline CDR1 is KGHSH and CDR2 is LQKENI. This CDR3 is CASSPDDRYNEQFF. CDR3 nucleotides: TGTGCCAGCTCACCTGACGACAGGTACAATGAGCAGTTCTTC. Full variable domain (missing parts from reference TRBV18 and TRBJ2-1): NAGVMQNPRHLVRRRGQEARLRCSPMKGHSHVYWYRQLPEEGLKFMVYLQKENIIDESGMPKERFSAEFPKEGPSILRIQQVVRGDSAAYFCASSPDDRYNEQFFGPGTRLTVL.

The chain couples TRBV5-4 to TRBJ1-4; maybe TRBD1 (5 bases). Germline assignment: CDR1 SGHNT and CDR2 YYREEE (reference sequence). V lost 4 bases to trimming and J lost 3 bases, with 13 bases between them. CDR3 size: 15 residues. In DNA, the CDR3 is TGTGCCAGCAGCCATCCCGGGGGTGCTAATGAAAAACTGTTTTTT. It yields the protein CASSHPGGANEKLFF.

The chain carries TRBV6-5 and TRBJ2-7, with TRBD1 identical over 9 bases. The V segment lost 5 bases and the J segment 6 bases; nucleotides outside the gene matches: 5. The germline gives CDR1 MNHEY, CDR2 SVGAGI. The length of the CDR3 is 13 residues. The CDR3 nucleotides read TGTGCCAGCAGTACCCTGACAGGGGGCGAGCAGTACTTC. Residues: CASSTLTGGEQYF.

V is TRBV29-1 and J is TRBJ2-3; 12 nucleotides align to TRBD2. The trim removed 8 bases at V and 2 bases at J, leaving 11 bases unmatched. The CDR3 is made up of 16 amino acids. Germline-derived CDR1 and CDR2 are SQVTM and ANQGSEA. DNA for the CDR3: TGCAGCCTCGAGGGGCTAGCGGGGGGGCCCACAGATACGCAGTATTTT. Its protein is CSLEGLAGGPTDTQYF.

This rearrangement joins TRBV6-6 to TRBJ2-7; 7 bases align to TRBD1. This CDR3 spans 14 amino acids. Per the germline V gene, CDR1 is MNHNY and CDR2 is SVGAGI (reference sequence). V lost 0 bases, J lost 4 bases, and 3 bases stayed unmatched. The CDR3 region has the DNA TGTGCCAGCAGTTACTCGGGACAGCAGTACGAGCAGTACTTC. Its protein product is CASSYSGQQYEQYF.

The gene calls are TRBV7-9 and TRBJ1-1, with 7 bases lining up with TRBD1. Germline V gene lookup returns CDR1 SEHNR and CDR2 FQNEAQ (reference sequence). This CDR3 region has 15 residues. J was trimmed by 0 bases and V by 5 bases; bases with no gene match: 6. The CDR3 bases are TGTGCCAGCAGCCCCCAGGACAGGTTGAACACTGAAGCTTTCTTT. It translates to CASSPQDRLNTEAFF.

This chain links TRBV7-2 with TRBJ1-3; unclear D gene. The CDR3 sequence is 16 residues long. In germline, CDR1 is SGHTA, CDR2 FQGNSA. Trimming pared 2 bases from V and 2 bases from J, leaving 13 bases between. The CDR3 bases are TGTGCCAGCAGCTTACTTTCACGGTCTGCTGGAAACACCATATATTTT. This codes for CASSLLSRSAGNTIYF.

The sample holds one count of this clone. The CDR3 protein is CASSLQANYGYTF. The CDR3 coding sequence is TGTGCCAGCAGCTTACAGGCTAACTATGGCTACACCTTC. This chain joins TRBV5-4 and TRBJ1-2, with a tentative D call TRBD1 (5 bases). Between the trimmed V and J ends, which lost 2 bases and 0 bases, there was a span of 5 bases. Germline V gene data show CDR1 as SGHNT and CDR2 as YYREEE (reference sequence). The CDR3 is made up of 13 amino acids.

The V call is TRBV19, the J call TRBJ1-2; TRBD1 agrees at 12 bases. J was trimmed by 6 bases and V by 7 bases; bases with no gene match: 9. Germline V lookup: CDR1 LNHDA, CDR2 SQIVND (reference sequence). This CDR3 is built from 15 residues. Here the CDR3 DNA reads TGTGCCAGTAATCTTGGGGACAGGGGGCCTGATGGCTACACCTTC. Protein sequence: CASNLGDRGPDGYTF.

Comments on this clone: Different DNA sequences within this sample yield the same CDR3. The V and J genes are TRBV30 and TRBJ1-5; a possible D gene is TRBD1 (5 bases). The CDR3 covers 13 residues. The germline V gene encodes CDR1 GTSNPN and CDR2 SVGIG (reference sequence). Trimming removed 0 bases from V and 2 bases from J, with 5 bases in between. The CDR3, as DNA: TGTGCCTGGAGTGTACAGGGCAATCAGCCCCAGCATTTT. Its translation: CAWSVQGNQPQHF.

This clone is a singleton in its sample. V gene TRBV19 combines with J gene TRBJ1-5, with D perhaps TRBD1 (5 bases). Germline CDR1 LNHDA, CDR2 SQIVND (reference sequence). The CDR3 totals 14 residues. V was trimmed by 6 bases and J by 9 bases, leaving 18 bases between them. The CDR3 coding sequence is TGTGCCAGTAGAGATTGGAGGGGCGAAACGCCCCAGCATTTT. Translation gives CASRDWRGETPQHF.

This chain links TRBV5-1 with TRBJ1-3; D ambiguous. In germline, CDR1 is SGHRS, CDR2 YFSETQ. V lost 1 base, J lost 0 bases, and 5 bases lay in between. CDR3 length: 14 residues. CDR3 protein: CASSLSHSGNTIYF. CDR3 DNA: TGCGCCAGCAGCTTGTCACACTCTGGAAACACCATATATTTT.

With respect to this clone: The junction shows a germline mismatch at one end, possibly a read error. V and J are TRBV7-9 and TRBJ2-7; 11 bases fit TRBD1. This CDR3 has 18 amino acids. Germline V CDR1 and CDR2: SEHNR, FQNEAQ (reference sequence). The CDR3 region is CASNLAGQGARRSYEQYF. CDR3 bases: TGTGCCAGCAACTTAGCCGGACAGGGGGCGCGGAGGTCATACGAGCAGTACTTC.